The next 21 T cell receptor beta chains were all read from a single sample in a study of vaccination and CD4 T cells after COVID-19 (dated by TCRdb to between 2021 and 2023). Receptors were amplified or captured by PCR. Sequencing used an Illumina iSeq 100. DNA from cultured CD4+ T cells was subjected to TCR sequencing with the Oncomine TCR Beta short-read assay at the Johns Hopkins FTIC core. TCRdb's own reprocessing of the public reads used fastp at Q25 and MiXCR and kept productive beta chains. Rows merge per CDR3 protein into single entries with the most common DNA and genes. This sample has just under 20,000 distinct CDR3 sequences in its table, and about 40% of those were observed once. About 25% of the sample rests with the top ten. Antigen specificity for these receptors is unknown. Read against the paper, the sample's treatment or condition label means: approximately 9-day PBMC culture with coronavirus spike peptide pools or control peptides (ViraFEST assay).

The specimen was CD4+ T cells from blood, cultured in vitro, collected before SARS-CoV-2 vaccination. These receptors originate from a human donor who received a COVID-19 vaccine.

The chain combines TRBV6-1 with TRBJ1-1; TRBD1 is a possible D gene (6 bases). This CDR3 is built from 12 residues. Germline V gene lookup returns CDR1 MNHNS and CDR2 SASEGT. V dropped 6 bases and J dropped 5 bases, with 10 bases sitting between them. CDR3 sequence (DNA): TGTGCCAGCAGCTCCCAGGGGACTGAAGCTTTCTTT. Translating gives CASSSQGTEAFF.

Only a few counts were recorded for this clonotype. V gene TRBV30 combines with J gene TRBJ1-6; 8 bases map to TRBD1. After removal of 0 bases from V and 8 bases from J, the junction contained 0 bases not matched to a gene. Germline loops: CDR1 GTSNPN, CDR2 SVGIG (reference sequence). The CDR3 sequence is 13 residues long. The CDR3 protein is CAWSVQGDSPLHF. The CDR3 DNA sequence: TGTGCCTGGAGTGTACAGGGGGATTCACCCCTCCACTTT.

This clonotype was observed a single time. The chain links TRBV3-1 to TRBJ1-2; tentative D call: TRBD1 (6 bases). This CDR3 contains 16 residues. The V and J ends lost 2 bases and 5 bases respectively, with 18 bases between them. Looked up from germline, CDR1 is LGHDT and CDR2 is YNNKEL (reference sequence). The CDR3 sequence: CASSQNRAPPRYGYTF. The CDR3, as DNA: TGTGCCAGCAGCCAAAACAGGGCGCCCCCAAGGTATGGCTACACCTTC.

V gene TRBV15 combines with J gene TRBJ2-5; no definite D call. This CDR3 is built from 13 residues. Trimming removed 3 bases from V and 4 bases from J, with 9 bases in between. The germline gives CDR1 LNHNV, CDR2 YYDKDF (reference sequence). This chain's CDR3 is CATSSIRAETQYF. For the CDR3, the DNA is TGTGCCACCAGCAGCATAAGAGCAGAGACCCAGTACTTC.

This clonotype came up a few times. The chain recombines TRBV7-6 with TRBJ2-2; TRBD1 might be the D (5 bases). The CDR3 totals 13 residues. Deletions cut 5 bases from V and 4 bases from J, with 8 bases between. Germline V CDR1 and CDR2: SGHVS, FNYEAQ. The CDR3 region has the DNA TGTGCCAGCAGCATTAGGGGCACCGGGGAGCTGTTTTTT. It translates to CASSIRGTGELFF.

The CDR3 loop reads CSASIIAGGRGETQYF. In DNA form, the CDR3 reads TGCAGTGCTAGTATTATAGCGGGGGGGCGGGGAGAGACCCAGTACTTC. The J gene is TRBJ2-5, the V gene TRBV20-1, with TRBD2 identical over 11 bases. CDR1 and CDR2 from the germline V gene are DFQATT and SNEGSKA (reference sequence). This CDR3 comprises 16 residues. Trimming at V came to 3 bases and at J to 4 bases, leaving 10 bases not matched to a gene.

The chain uses TRBV12-5 and TRBJ2-5; D is uncertain. V gave up 0 bases and J gave up 4 bases, with 12 bases separating them. This CDR3 comprises 15 residues. The V gene's germline CDR1 is LGHNT and CDR2 FRNRAP. CDR3 nucleotide sequence: TGTGCTAGTGGTTTGGTATGGTCAGATCGAGAGACCCAGTACTTC. Translating it yields CASGLVWSDRETQYF.

V usage is TRBV7-3 and J usage is TRBJ2-3; D possibly corresponds to TRBD2 (6 bases). With 5 bases removed from V and 2 bases from J, the gap between germline ends came to 11 bases. Per germline, CDR1 SGHTA and CDR2 FQGTGA. This CDR3 region has 14 residues. The CDR3 coding sequence is TGTGCCAGCAGCCCCGGGACTGTCACAGATACGCAGTATTTT. Translated, it gives CASSPGTVTDTQYF.

The rearrangement joins TRBV28 to TRBJ1-6; 10 nucleotides agree with TRBD1. From germline, CDR1 is MDHEN and CDR2 SYDVKM. Trimming removed 6 bases from V and 7 bases from J; junction bases left unmatched: 9. The CDR3 contains 16 residues. The CDR3 here is CASRRGQGMENSPLHF. The CDR3 bases are TGTGCCAGCAGGAGGGGACAGGGGATGGAGAATTCACCCCTCCACTTT.

V usage is TRBV6-1 and J usage is TRBJ1-1; D remains ambiguous. Per the germline V gene, CDR1 is MNHNS and CDR2 is SASEGT. This CDR3 contains 14 residues. V lost 5 bases and J 3 bases, leaving 13 bases between the germline ends. In DNA form, the CDR3 reads TGTGCCAGCAGTACCCGGACTCGAGACACTGAAGCTTTCTTT. Protein sequence: CASSTRTRDTEAFF.

The genes are TRBV20-1 and TRBJ2-5; the match to TRBD2 covers 8 bases. The CDR3 spans 14 residues. V was clipped by 4 bases and J by 1 base; unmatched bases: 5. Germline V gene lookup returns CDR1 DFQATT and CDR2 SNEGSKA (reference sequence). The CDR3: CSATAGGPQETQYF. Written as DNA, the CDR3 is TGCAGTGCTACCGCGGGGGGCCCCCAAGAGACCCAGTACTTC.

The V call is TRBV28, the J call TRBJ1-2; D may be TRBD1 (5 bases). The CDR3 loop spans 12 amino acids. The V gene's germline CDR1 is MDHEN and CDR2 SYDVKM. V gave up 6 bases and J gave up 8 bases, with 13 bases separating them. The CDR3 loop is CASSPGTGGYTF. CDR3 coding DNA: TGTGCCAGCAGCCCAGGGACGGGAGGCTACACCTTC.

This clonotype was counted between two and nine times. The chain employs TRBV5-1 and TRBJ2-3; 7 bases are a match to TRBD1. CDR1 is SGHRS and CDR2 is YFSETQ in the germline V gene. This CDR3 contains 14 residues. Unmatched junction bases numbered 3, after V lost 1 base and J lost 4 bases. The CDR3 sequence is CASSLTGVPDTQYF. The CDR3 DNA reads as TGCGCCAGCAGCTTGACAGGGGTCCCAGATACGCAGTATTTT.

This clonotype has a single count. This chain links TRBV4-1 with TRBJ1-1, with D unclear. The CDR3 extends over 15 amino acids. Trimming pared 0 bases from V and 8 bases from J, leaving 16 bases between. Germline lookup yields CDR1 MGHRA and CDR2 YSYEKL. The CDR3 loop is CASSQEPARLREAFF. The CDR3 DNA follows: TGCGCCAGCAGCCAAGAGCCGGCCAGGTTAAGGGAAGCTTTCTTT.

This clonotype was observed a handful of times. V gene TRBV10-3 combines with J gene TRBJ2-5; the D gene could be TRBD1 or TRBD2 (7 bases each). Trimming removed 2 bases from V and 4 bases from J, with 14 bases in between. The germline gives CDR1 ENHRY, CDR2 SYGVKD. CDR3 length equals 15 residues. For the CDR3, the DNA is TGTGCCATCAGTGAGAAGGCCAGGGGGGGAGAGACCCAGTACTTC. Protein sequence: CAISEKARGGETQYF.

The chain couples TRBV6-5 to TRBJ2-5, with TRBD1 matching 7 bases. The germline V gene encodes CDR1 MNHEY and CDR2 SVGAGI. This CDR3 has 14 amino acids. V gave up 2 bases and J gave up 2 bases; unmatched junction bases: 2. In DNA, the CDR3 is TGTGCCAGCAGTTACGGACAGGATCAAGAGACCCAGTACTTC. Amino acid sequence: CASSYGQDQETQYF.

In this sample, this clonotype turned up once. DNA of the CDR3: TGTGCCAGCAGTTTGGACAGGAACACCGGGGAGCTGTTTTTT. Residues: CASSLDRNTGELFF. This sequence joins TRBV12-3 or TRBV12-4 and TRBJ2-2; TRBD1 might be the D (6 bases). The V end was cut by 3 bases, the J end by 1 base, with 6 bases between. The CDR3 spans 14 residues.

The chain combines TRBV19 with TRBJ1-1; D ambiguous. Trimming shortened V by 9 bases and J by 5 bases, and 16 bases separated the two germline ends. Germline lookup yields CDR1 LNHDA and CDR2 SQIVND (reference sequence). This CDR3 spans 13 amino acids. Here the CDR3 reads CASSNPERTEAFF. DNA of the CDR3: TGTGCCAGCTCAAACCCCGAACGGACTGAAGCTTTCTTT.

The chain uses TRBV7-8 and TRBJ2-7, with D tentatively TRBD2 (6 bases). The CDR3 contains 17 residues. V shed 5 bases and J shed 0 bases, with 20 bases lying between them. Looked up from germline, CDR1 is SGHVS and CDR2 is FQNEAQ. As DNA, the CDR3 is TGTGCCAGCAGCGTATCCCCCTCCGGGACTCTCTCCTACGAGCAGTACTTC. Amino acids: CASSVSPSGTLSYEQYF.

The CDR3 nucleotides read TGTGCCAGCAGTGCCAAGACAGGGAATGGCTACACCTTC. Its protein is CASSAKTGNGYTF. The V and J genes are TRBV25-1 and TRBJ1-2, with 7 bases identical to TRBD1. This CDR3 comprises 13 residues. J lost 6 bases, V lost 4 bases, and 5 bases had no gene match. Looked up from germline, CDR1 is MGHDK and CDR2 is SYGVNS.

This sequence joins TRBV14 and TRBJ1-4, with a weak D call TRBD1 (6 bases). Trimming pared 4 bases from V and 8 bases from J, leaving 14 bases between. CDR1 and CDR2 (germline): SGHDN, FVKESK. This CDR3 spans 14 amino acids. The CDR3 is CASSPVLRGEKLFF. CDR3 bases: TGTGCCAGCAGCCCAGTCCTCAGGGGAGAAAAACTGTTTTTT.